This T cell receptor beta chain originates from a study of T cells in localized non-small cell lung cancer. Clones were sequenced by immunoSEQ multiplex PCR, and TCRdb holds only the in-frame ones, with some missing. The sample carries fewer than 3,000 clones, around 38% recorded once. The CDR3 runs to 14 residues. Germline V gene sequence: CDR1 SGDLS, CDR2 YYNGEE. Unmatched junction bases numbered 5, after V lost 4 bases and J lost 7 bases. Harvested at least 2 cm beyond the tumor margin, adjacent lung showed no atypia. Study-wide results and limits: Higher adjacent-lung clonality was associated with shorter survival. Analysis by sequencing included only one tumor region, so heterogeneity remains possible.

By its share, this clone is medium-sized. The antigen is unknown. Sequencing was performed on normal lung tissue next to the tumor, taken before any cancer treatment. The rearrangement joins TRBV9 to TRBJ2-7, with 13 bases fitting TRBD2. The clonotype comes from a man aged 35 to 69 with stage II lung adenocarcinoma. This chain's CDR3 is CASSLGTSGKEQYF. The CDR3 DNA sequence: TGTGCCAGCAGCTTGGGGACTAGCGGGAAGGAGCAGTACTTC. Combining the CDR3 with reference TRBV9 and TRBJ2-7 gives the whole variable domain DSGVTQTPKHLITATGQRVTLRCSPRSGDLSVYWYQQSLDQGLQFLIQYYNGEERAKGNILERFSAQQFPDLHSELNLSSLELGDSALYFCASSLGTSGKEQYFGPGTRLTVT.